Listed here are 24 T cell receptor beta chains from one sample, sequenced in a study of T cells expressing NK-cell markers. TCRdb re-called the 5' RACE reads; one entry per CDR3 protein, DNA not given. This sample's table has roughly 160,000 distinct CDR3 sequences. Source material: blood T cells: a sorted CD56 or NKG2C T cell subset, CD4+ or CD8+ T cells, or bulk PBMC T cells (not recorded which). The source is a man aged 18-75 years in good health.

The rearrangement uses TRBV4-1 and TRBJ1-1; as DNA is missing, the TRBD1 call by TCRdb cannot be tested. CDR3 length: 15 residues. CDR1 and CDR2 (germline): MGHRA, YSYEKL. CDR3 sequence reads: CASSPGQGKITEAFF.

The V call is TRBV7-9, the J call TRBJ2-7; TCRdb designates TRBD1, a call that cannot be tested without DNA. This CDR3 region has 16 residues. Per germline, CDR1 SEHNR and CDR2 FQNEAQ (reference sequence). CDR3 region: CASSLAYIGTGREQYF.

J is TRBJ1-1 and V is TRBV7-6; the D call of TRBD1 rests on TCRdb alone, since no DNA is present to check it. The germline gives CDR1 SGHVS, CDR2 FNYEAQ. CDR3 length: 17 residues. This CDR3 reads CASSLGIETGILGKAFF.

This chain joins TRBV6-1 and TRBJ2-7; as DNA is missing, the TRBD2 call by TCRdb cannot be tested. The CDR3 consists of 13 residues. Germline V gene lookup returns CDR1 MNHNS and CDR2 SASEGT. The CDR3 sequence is CASSITEGGEQYF.

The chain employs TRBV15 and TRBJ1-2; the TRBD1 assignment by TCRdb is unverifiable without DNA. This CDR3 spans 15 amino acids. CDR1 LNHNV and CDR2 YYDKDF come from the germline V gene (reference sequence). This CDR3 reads CATSRDTQGALGYTF.

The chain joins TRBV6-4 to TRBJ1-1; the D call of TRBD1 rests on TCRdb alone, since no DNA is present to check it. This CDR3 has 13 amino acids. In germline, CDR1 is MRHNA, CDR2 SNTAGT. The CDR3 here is CASSDLPGSEAFF.

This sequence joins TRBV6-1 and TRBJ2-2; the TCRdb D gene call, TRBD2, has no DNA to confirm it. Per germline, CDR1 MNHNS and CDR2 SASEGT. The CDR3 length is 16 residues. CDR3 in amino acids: CASRGLAGGHTGELFF.

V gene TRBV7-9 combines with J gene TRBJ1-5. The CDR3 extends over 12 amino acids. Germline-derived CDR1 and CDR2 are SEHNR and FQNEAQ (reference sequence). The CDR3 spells CASSHSNQPQHF.

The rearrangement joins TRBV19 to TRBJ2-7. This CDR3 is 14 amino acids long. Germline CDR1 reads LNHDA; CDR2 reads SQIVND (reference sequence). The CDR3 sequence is CASTLDGSSYEQYF.

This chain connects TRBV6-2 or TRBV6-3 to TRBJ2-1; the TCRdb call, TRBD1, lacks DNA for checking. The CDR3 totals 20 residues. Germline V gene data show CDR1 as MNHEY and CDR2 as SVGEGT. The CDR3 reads CASSSPGQGAFIGSYNEQFF.

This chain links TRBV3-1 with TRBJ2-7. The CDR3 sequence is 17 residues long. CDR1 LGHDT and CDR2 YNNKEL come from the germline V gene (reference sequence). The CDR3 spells CASSQDRFRFGSYEQYF.

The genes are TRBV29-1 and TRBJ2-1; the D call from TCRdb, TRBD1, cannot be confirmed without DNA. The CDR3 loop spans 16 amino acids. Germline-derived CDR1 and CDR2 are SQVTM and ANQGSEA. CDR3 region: CSVEEGKAGSSLEQFF.

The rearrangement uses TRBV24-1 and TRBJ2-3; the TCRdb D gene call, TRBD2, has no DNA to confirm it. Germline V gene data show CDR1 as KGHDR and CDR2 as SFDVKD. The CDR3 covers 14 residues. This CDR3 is CATSSGRGTDTQYF.

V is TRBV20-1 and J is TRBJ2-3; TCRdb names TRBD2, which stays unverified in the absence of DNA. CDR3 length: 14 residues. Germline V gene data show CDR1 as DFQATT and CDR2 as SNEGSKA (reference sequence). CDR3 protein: CSAQSGGAADTQYF.

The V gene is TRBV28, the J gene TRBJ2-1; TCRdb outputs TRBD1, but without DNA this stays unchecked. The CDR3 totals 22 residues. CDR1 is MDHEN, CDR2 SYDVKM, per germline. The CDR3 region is CASSLSGQLGARWGSSYNEQFF.

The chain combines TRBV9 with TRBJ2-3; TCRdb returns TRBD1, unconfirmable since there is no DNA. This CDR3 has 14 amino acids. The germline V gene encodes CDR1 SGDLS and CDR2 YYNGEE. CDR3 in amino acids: CASSEDRVTDTQYF. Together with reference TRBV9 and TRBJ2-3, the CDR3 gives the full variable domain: DSGVTQTPKHLITATGQRVTLRCSPRSGDLSVYWYQQSLDQGLQFLIQYYNGEERAKGNILERFSAQQFPDLHSELNLSSLELGDSALYFCASSEDRVTDTQYFGPGTRLTVL.

The CDR3 reads CASSYAASGELFF. V and J are TRBV6-5 and TRBJ2-2. The CDR3 has 13 residues. The germline CDR1 and CDR2 sequences are MNHEY and SVGAGI.

This CDR3 reads CASSQDSRSYTDTQYF. The V and J genes are TRBV3-1 and TRBJ2-3. Germline-derived CDR1 and CDR2 are LGHDT and YNNKEL (reference sequence). This CDR3 spans 16 amino acids.

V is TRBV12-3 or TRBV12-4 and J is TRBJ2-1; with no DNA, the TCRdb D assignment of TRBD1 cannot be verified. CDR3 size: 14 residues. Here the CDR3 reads CASSFLGGAHEQFF.

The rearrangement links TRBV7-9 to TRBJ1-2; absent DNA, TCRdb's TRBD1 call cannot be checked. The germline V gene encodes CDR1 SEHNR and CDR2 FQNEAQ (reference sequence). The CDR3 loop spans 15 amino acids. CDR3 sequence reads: CASSLEGGVPYGYTF.

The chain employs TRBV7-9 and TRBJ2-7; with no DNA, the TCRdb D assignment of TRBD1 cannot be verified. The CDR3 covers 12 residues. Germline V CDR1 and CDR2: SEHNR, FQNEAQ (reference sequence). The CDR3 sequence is CASSWTDYEQYF.

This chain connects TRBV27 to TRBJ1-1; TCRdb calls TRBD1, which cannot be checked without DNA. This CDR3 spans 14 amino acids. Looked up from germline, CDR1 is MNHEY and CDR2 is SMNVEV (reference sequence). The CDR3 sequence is CASSPDGGGTEAFF.

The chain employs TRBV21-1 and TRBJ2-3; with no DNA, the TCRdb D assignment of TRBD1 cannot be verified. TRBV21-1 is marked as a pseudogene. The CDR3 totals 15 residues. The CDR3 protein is CASSNGDRGSDTQYF.

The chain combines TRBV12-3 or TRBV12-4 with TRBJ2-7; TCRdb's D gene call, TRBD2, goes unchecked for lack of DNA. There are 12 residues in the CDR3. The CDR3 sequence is CASSLSGTSAYF.